This T cell receptor (beta chain) was observed in a study of tumor and adjacent non-tumor tissue in lung cancer. In germline, CDR1 is MNHNS, CDR2 SASEGT. The CDR3 spans 13 residues. The library came from three nested PCR rounds adapted from ARM-PCR protocols. MiXCR was run by TCRdb on the multiplex PCR reads, yielding one entry per CDR3 protein. The top ten hold 28% of the sample, which has fewer than 85,000 distinct CDR3 sequences, 73% seen once. RNA was extracted from bulk tissue without any cell sorting. The TCR was taken from a man aged 60-69 years with non-small cell lung cancer. The gene calls are TRBV6-1 and TRBJ2-3, with D hard to call. The sequenced material came from lung tumor tissue. The CDR3 DNA follows: TGTGTTAGCAGTGAAGGGTTGAGGGATACGCAGTATTTT. This sequence encodes CVSSEGLRDTQYF.